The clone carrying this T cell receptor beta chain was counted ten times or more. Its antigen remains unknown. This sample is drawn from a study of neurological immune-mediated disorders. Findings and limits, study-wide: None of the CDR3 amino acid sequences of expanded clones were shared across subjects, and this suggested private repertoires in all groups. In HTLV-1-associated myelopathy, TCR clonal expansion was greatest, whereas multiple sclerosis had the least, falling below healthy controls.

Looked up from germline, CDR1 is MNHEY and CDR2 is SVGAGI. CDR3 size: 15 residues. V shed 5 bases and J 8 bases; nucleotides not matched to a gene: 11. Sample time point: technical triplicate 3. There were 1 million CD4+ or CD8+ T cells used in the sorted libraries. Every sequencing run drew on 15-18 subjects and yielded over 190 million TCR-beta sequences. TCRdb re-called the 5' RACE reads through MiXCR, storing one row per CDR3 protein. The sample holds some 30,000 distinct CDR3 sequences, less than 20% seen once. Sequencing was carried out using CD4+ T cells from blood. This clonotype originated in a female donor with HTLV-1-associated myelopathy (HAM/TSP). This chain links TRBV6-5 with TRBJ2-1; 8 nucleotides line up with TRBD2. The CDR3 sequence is CASSPFAGGKDEQFF. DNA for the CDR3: TGTGCCAGCAGTCCCTTCGCGGGAGGTAAGGATGAGCAGTTCTTC.